The sequence of this T cell receptor beta chain was determined in a study of blood T cell repertoires in COVID-19. Study summary: Samples taken during acute and convalescent COVID-19 were collected in the United States, Italy and Spain. T cells, B-cell-depleted T cells, or PBMCs supplied cDNA or gDNA.

The Seattle patients joined while their infection was active and were tracked longitudinally afterward. The table came from immunoSEQ multiplex PCR; TCRdb's copy has only in-frame clones and leaves some out. The table includes approximately 250,000 clones, around nine tenths detected once. Sequenced input: peripheral blood. This receptor was obtained from a man under 40 with COVID-19, enrolled during active disease.

The CDR3 spells CASSRDNEQFF. The CDR3 DNA follows: TGCGCCAGCAGCCGCGACAATGAGCAGTTCTTC. J is TRBJ2-1 and V is TRBV4-1; the D is unclear. CDR3 size: 11 residues. The V end lost 4 bases, the J end lost 5 bases, and 3 bases lay between the germline ends. Germline assignment: CDR1 MGHRA and CDR2 YSYEKL.